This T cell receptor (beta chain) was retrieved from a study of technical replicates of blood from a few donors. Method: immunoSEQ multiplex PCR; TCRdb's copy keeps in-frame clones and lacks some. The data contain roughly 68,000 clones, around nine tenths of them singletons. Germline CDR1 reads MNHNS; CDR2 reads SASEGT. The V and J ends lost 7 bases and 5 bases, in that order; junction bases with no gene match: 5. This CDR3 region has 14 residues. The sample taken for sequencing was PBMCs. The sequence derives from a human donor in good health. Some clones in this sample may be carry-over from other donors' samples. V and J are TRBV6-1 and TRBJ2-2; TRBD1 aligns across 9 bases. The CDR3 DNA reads TGTGCCAGCAACCGGGACAGGGTAACCGGGGAGCTGTTTTTT. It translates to CASNRDRVTGELFF.